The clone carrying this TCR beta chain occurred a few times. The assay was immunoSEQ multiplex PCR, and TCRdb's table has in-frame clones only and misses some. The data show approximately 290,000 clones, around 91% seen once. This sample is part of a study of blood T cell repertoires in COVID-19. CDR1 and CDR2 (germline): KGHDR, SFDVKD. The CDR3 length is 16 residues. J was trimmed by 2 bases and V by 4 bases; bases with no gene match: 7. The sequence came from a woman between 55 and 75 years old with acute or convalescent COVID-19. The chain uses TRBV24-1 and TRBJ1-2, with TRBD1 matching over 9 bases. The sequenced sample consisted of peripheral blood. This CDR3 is CATSDSPGQGNYGYTF. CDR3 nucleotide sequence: TGTGCCACCAGTGACTCTCCGGGACAGGGAAACTATGGCTACACCTTC.